What follows describes a single T cell receptor (beta chain). The CDR3 extends over 15 amino acids. V shed 1 base and J 4 bases; nucleotides not matched to a gene: 1. Germline-derived CDR1 and CDR2 are SGHNT and YYREEE (reference sequence). The sample originates from a study of OX40 agonist ivuxolimab in advanced cancers. Looking at the study overall: In three patients, partial responses were observed, one with hepatocellular carcinoma and two with cutaneous melanoma.

Libraries were prepared by immunoSEQ multiplex PCR; TCRdb keeps only in-frame clonotypes and omits some of them. This table holds 60,000 to 65,000 clones, 92% found once. The sequence came from an adult with an advanced solid tumor such as melanoma, head and neck, liver or kidney cancer. V gene TRBV5-4 combines with J gene TRBJ2-3, with 12 positions matching TRBD2. The material was CD4+ or CD8+ T cells sorted from blood, obtained in a trial of the OX40 agonist ivuxolimab. CDR3 loop: CASSLPSGGADTQYF. The CDR3 bases are TGTGCCAGCAGCTTGCCTAGCGGGGGGGCAGATACGCAGTATTTT.